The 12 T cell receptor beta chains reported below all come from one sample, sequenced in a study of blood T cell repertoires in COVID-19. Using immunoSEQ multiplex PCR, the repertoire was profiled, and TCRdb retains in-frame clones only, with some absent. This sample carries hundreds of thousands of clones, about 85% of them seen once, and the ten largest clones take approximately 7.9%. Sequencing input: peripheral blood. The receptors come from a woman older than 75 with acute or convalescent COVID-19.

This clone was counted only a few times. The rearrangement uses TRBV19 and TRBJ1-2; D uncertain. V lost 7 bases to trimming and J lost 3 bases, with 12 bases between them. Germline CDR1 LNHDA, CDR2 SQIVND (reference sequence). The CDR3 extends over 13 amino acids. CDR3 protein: CASKVADYYGYTF. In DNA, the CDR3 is TGTGCCAGTAAAGTCGCGGACTACTATGGCTACACCTTC.

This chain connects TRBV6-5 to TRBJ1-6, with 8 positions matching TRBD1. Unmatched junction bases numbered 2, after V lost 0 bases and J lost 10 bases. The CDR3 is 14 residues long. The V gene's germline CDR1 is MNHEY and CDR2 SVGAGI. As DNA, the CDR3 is TGTGCCAGCAGTTACTCGACAGGGGTCTCACCCCTCCACTTT. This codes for CASSYSTGVSPLHF.

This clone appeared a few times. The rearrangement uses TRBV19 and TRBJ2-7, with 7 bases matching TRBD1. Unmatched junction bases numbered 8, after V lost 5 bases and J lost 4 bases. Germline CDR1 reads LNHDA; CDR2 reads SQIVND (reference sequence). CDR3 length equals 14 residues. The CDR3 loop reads CASSERGRIYEQYF. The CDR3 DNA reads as TGTGCCAGTAGTGAAAGGGGGCGGATTTACGAGCAGTACTTC. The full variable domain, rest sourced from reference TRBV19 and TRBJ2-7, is DGGITQSPKYLFRKEGQNVTLSCEQNLNHDAMYWYRQDPGQGLRLIYYSQIVNDFQKGDIAEGYSVSREKKESFPLTVTSAQKNPTAFYLCASSERGRIYEQYFGPGTRLTVT.

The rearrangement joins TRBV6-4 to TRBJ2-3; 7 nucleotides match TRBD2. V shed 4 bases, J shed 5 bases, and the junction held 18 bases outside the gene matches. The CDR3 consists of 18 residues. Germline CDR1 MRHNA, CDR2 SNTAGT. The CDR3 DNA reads TGTGCCAGCAGTGGAAGAGACCGGGCGGGAGAGGTCAAAGATACGCAGTATTTT. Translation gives CASSGRDRAGEVKDTQYF.

The CDR3 bases are TGTGCCTGGAGTCGGGGTACGGCCGGGGAGCTGTTTTTT. This codes for CAWSRGTAGELFF. This chain uses TRBV30 with TRBJ2-2; a weak D match, TRBD2 (5 bases). The V and J ends lost 2 bases and 6 bases respectively, with 10 bases between them. CDR1 and CDR2 from the germline V gene are GTSNPN and SVGIG (reference sequence). There are 13 residues in the CDR3.

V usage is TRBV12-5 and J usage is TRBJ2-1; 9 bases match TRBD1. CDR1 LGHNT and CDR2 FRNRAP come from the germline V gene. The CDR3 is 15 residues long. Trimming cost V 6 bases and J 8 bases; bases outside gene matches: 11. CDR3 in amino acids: CASGSGTGNVDEQFF. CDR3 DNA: TGTGCTAGTGGGTCCGGGACAGGGAACGTTGATGAGCAGTTCTTC.

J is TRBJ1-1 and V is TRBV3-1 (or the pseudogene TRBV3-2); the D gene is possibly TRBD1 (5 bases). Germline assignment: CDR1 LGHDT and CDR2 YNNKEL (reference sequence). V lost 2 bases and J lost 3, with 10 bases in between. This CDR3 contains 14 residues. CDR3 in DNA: TGTGCCAGCAGCCAACGGGGGGATGACACTGAAGCTTTCTTT. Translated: CASSQRGDDTEAFF.

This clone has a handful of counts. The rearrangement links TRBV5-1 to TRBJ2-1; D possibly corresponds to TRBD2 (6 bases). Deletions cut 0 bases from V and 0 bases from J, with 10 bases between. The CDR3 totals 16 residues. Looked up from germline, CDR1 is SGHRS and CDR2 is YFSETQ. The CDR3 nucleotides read TGCGCCAGCAGCTTGGCGCTAGCGACCTCCTACAATGAGCAGTTCTTC. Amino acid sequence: CASSLALATSYNEQFF.

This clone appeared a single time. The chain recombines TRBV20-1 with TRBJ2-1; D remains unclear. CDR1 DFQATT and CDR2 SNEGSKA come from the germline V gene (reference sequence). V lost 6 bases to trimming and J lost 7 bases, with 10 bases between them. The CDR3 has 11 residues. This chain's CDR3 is CSATPGNEQFF. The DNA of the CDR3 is TGCAGTGCCACTCCCGGGAATGAGCAGTTCTTC.

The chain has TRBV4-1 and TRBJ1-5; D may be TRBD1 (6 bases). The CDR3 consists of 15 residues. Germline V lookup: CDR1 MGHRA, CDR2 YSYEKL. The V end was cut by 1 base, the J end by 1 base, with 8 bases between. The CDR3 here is CASSQVRGSNQPQHF. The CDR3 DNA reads TGCGCCAGCAGCCAAGTAAGGGGGAGCAATCAGCCCCAGCATTTT.

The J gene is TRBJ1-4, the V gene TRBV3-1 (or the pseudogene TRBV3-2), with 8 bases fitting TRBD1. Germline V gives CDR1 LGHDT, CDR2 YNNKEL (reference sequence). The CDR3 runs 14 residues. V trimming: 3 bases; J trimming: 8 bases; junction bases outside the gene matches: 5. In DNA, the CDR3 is TGTGCCAGCAGCCACCGACAGGGGCAAGAAAAACTGTTTTTT. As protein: CASSHRQGQEKLFF.

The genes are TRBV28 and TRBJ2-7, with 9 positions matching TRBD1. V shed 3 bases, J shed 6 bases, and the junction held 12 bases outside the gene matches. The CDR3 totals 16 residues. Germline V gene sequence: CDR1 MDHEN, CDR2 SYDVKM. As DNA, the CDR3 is TGTGCCAGCAGTTTGGCGACCGGGACAGGGTCCGGCGAGCAGTACTTC. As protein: CASSLATGTGSGEQYF.